The sequence of this T cell receptor beta chain was determined in a study of blood T cell repertoires in COVID-19. Background on the study: Nucleic acid was either cDNA or gDNA, and it came from T cells, B-cell-depleted T cells, or PBMCs.

Clones were sequenced by immunoSEQ multiplex PCR, and TCRdb holds only the in-frame ones, with some missing. Of approximately 300,000 clones in the sample, roughly 90% were seen once. The CDR3 is 14 residues long. The V end lost 2 bases, the J end lost 6 bases, and 13 bases lay between the germline ends. Germline V lookup: CDR1 SGHAT, CDR2 FQNNGV. The specimen was PBMCs or T cells enriched from blood (not recorded which). The TCR originated in a man aged 55-75 years who had recovered from COVID-19. The V and J genes are TRBV11-2 and TRBJ1-1; perhaps TRBD1 as D (6 bases). For the CDR3, the DNA is TGTGCCAGCAGCTTAACGGGGGGCGGGGCTGAAGCTTTCTTT. Amino acid sequence: CASSLTGGGAEAFF.